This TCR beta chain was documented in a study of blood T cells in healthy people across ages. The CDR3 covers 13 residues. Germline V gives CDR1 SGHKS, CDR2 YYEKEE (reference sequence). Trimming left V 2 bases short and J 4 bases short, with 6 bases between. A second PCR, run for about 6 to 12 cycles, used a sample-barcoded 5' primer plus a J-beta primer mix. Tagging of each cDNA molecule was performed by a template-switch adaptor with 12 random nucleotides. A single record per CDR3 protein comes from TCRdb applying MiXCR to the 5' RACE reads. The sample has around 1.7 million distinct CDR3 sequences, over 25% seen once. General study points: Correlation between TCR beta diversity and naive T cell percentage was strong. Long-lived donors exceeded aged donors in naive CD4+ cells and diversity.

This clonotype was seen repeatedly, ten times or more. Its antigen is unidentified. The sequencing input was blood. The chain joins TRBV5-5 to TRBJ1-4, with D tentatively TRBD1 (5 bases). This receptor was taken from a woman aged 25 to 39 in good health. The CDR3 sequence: CASSFDSNEKLFF. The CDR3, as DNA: TGTGCCAGCAGCTTTGACAGTAATGAAAAACTGTTTTTT.